This TCR beta chain was obtained from a study of blood T cells in healthy people across ages. Whole-study findings and limits: Older age coincided with a roughly linear decline in TCR beta diversity per million T cells.

Germline CDR1 is SEHNR and CDR2 is FQNEAQ (reference sequence). The CDR3 is 13 residues long. After removal of 6 bases from V and 9 bases from J, the junction contained 4 bases not matched to a gene. About this clonotype: Its matching antigen is unknown.

The donors, aged about 6 to 100, were healthy Caucasians from Russia. Next came a second PCR, run for about 7 to 12 cycles, which used a sample-barcoded 5' primer along with a J-beta primer mix. With 12 random nucleotides, a template-switch adaptor tagged each individual cDNA molecule. TCRdb processed the 5' RACE reads anew with MiXCR; each CDR3 protein has one entry. The table includes about 1.4 million distinct CDR3 sequences, roughly 60% detected once. The sequencing input was blood. The rearrangement joins TRBV7-9 to TRBJ2-1; 11 positions match TRBD2. This receptor was taken from a man aged 18 to 35 in good health. The CDR3 here is CASSPGTSGEQFF. In DNA, the CDR3 is TGTGCCAGCAGTCCCGGGACTAGCGGTGAGCAGTTCTTC.